The 26 T cell receptor beta chains listed next were all sequenced from one sample in a study of blood T cell repertoires in COVID-19. Only in-frame clones appear in the TCRdb table, and some are missing; sequencing was by immunoSEQ multiplex PCR. Among roughly 100,000 clones, just under 95% were seen once, and the ten largest hold roughly 2.1%. Material for sequencing was peripheral blood. All receptors come from a woman in her forties or fifties with COVID-19, enrolled during active disease.

The chain has TRBV30 and TRBJ1-2; tentative D call: TRBD1 (5 bases). This CDR3 region has 12 residues. The V gene's germline CDR1 is GTSNPN and CDR2 SVGIG (reference sequence). Trimming took off 1 base at V and 6 bases at J, with 9 bases between the two ends. The CDR3 DNA follows: TGTGCCTGGAGTGGGGCGGGGGATGGCTACACCTTC. Protein product: CAWSGAGDGYTF.

V is TRBV12-5 and J is TRBJ1-5, with TRBD1 as a possible D gene (5 bases). This CDR3 region has 14 residues. CDR1 and CDR2 from the germline V gene are LGHNT and FRNRAP. Trimming shortened V by 0 bases and J by 8 bases, and 11 bases separated the two germline ends. CDR3 bases: TGTGCTAGTGGTTTGGTACCGGGGGAGGAGCCCCAGCATTTT. Its protein is CASGLVPGEEPQHF.

This chain joins TRBV28 and TRBJ2-7, with 8 nucleotides matching TRBD1. In germline, CDR1 is MDHEN, CDR2 SYDVKM. Trimming cost V 6 bases and J 7 bases; bases outside gene matches: 14. CDR3 size: 15 residues. The CDR3, as DNA: TGTGCCAGCAGGACCACCGGGACAGGAGTGCGGGAGCAGTACTTC. It translates to CASRTTGTGVREQYF.

This clone was observed a few times. The chain joins TRBV10-3 to TRBJ2-1; tentatively, D is TRBD2 (5 bases). Between the trimmed V and J ends, which lost 6 bases and 7 bases, there was a span of 10 bases. Germline V gene sequence: CDR1 ENHRY, CDR2 SYGVKD. The CDR3 consists of 12 residues. The CDR3 sequence: CAISPQRNEQFF. DNA for the CDR3: TGTGCCATCAGCCCTCAGCGGAATGAGCAGTTCTTC.

The chain has TRBV6-6 and TRBJ1-1; 7 bases line up with TRBD1. Germline lookup yields CDR1 MNHNY and CDR2 SVGAGI (reference sequence). There are 16 residues in the CDR3. Trimming took 6 bases from V and 1 from J; bases not matched to a gene: 11. The CDR3 loop reads CASRSKQGWGNTEAFF. CDR3 coding DNA: TGTGCCAGCAGGTCAAAACAGGGGTGGGGGAACACTGAAGCTTTCTTT.

J is TRBJ1-2 and V is TRBV5-6, with D maybe TRBD1 (6 bases). CDR3 length: 13 residues. Germline CDR1 SGHDT, CDR2 YYEEEE. The V end was cut by 4 bases, the J end by 4 bases, with 11 bases between. The CDR3 bases are TGTGCCAGCAGCGCTACAGGGCTCTATGGCTACACCTTC. It encodes CASSATGLYGYTF.

This rearrangement joins TRBV9 to TRBJ1-5, with D perhaps TRBD1 (5 bases). The germline V gene encodes CDR1 SGDLS and CDR2 YYNGEE. Trimming removed 1 base from V and 2 bases from J, with 10 bases in between. This CDR3 spans 15 amino acids. This chain's CDR3 is CASSVTGRRNQPQHF. CDR3 DNA sequence: TGTGCCAGCAGCGTAACAGGCAGGCGCAATCAGCCCCAGCATTTT.

V gene TRBV10-1 combines with J gene TRBJ2-3; no reliable D call. The CDR3 is 14 residues long. V dropped 3 bases and J dropped 1 base, with 8 bases sitting between them. CDR1 is WNHNN and CDR2 is SYGVQD in the germline V gene (reference sequence). The CDR3 sequence is CASSELPGTDTQYF. The CDR3, as DNA: TGCGCCAGCAGTGAACTCCCCGGCACAGATACGCAGTATTTT.

V is TRBV14 and J is TRBJ1-3; D remains unclear. The V gene's germline CDR1 is SGHDN and CDR2 FVKESK. The CDR3 has 12 residues. V shed 3 bases and J shed 6 bases, with 6 bases lying between them. The CDR3 coding sequence is TGTGCCAGCAGCCAGTCTTCAAACACCATATATTTT. Its translation is CASSQSSNTIYF.

The CDR3 region is CASRLPPHNEQFF. The CDR3 coding sequence is TGTGCCAGTCGACTACCCCCACACAATGAGCAGTTCTTC. The chain couples TRBV11-3 to TRBJ2-1, with TRBD2 as a possible D gene (5 bases). The CDR3 sequence is 13 residues long. In germline, CDR1 is SGHNT, CDR2 YENEEA. Trimming took 9 bases from V and 5 from J, leaving 14 bases between them.

The chain has TRBV28 and TRBJ1-1; perhaps TRBD1 as D (6 bases). The CDR3 is 16 residues long. Trimming shortened V by 4 bases and J by 5 bases, and 20 bases separated the two germline ends. Looked up from germline, CDR1 is MDHEN and CDR2 is SYDVKM. This CDR3 is CASSSQTGPLETEAFF. CDR3 DNA: TGTGCCAGCAGTTCACAGACAGGCCCATTGGAGACTGAAGCTTTCTTT.

The chain has TRBV24-1 and TRBJ1-1; perhaps TRBD1 as D (5 bases). The V end was cut by 7 bases, the J end by 1 base, with 9 bases between. The germline CDR1 and CDR2 sequences are KGHDR and SFDVKD. CDR3 length: 13 amino acids. DNA for the CDR3: TGTGCCACCAGGGGGCTGCCGAACACTGAAGCTTTCTTT. This gives the protein CATRGLPNTEAFF.

The chain recombines TRBV28 with TRBJ1-2; D possibly corresponds to TRBD1 (6 bases). The CDR3 consists of 12 residues. The germline CDR1 and CDR2 sequences are MDHEN and SYDVKM. Between the trimmed V and J ends, which lost 7 bases and 7 bases, there was a span of 13 bases. The CDR3 protein is CASKTGISGYTF. The CDR3 region has the DNA TGTGCCAGCAAAACAGGGATTAGTGGCTACACCTTC.

The rearrangement joins TRBV3-1 (or the pseudogene TRBV3-2) to TRBJ1-1; no clear D. This CDR3 is 14 amino acids long. Trimming took off 3 bases at V and 1 base at J, with 9 bases between the two ends. CDR1 is LGHDT, CDR2 YNNKEL, per germline (reference sequence). Written as DNA, the CDR3 is TGTGCCAGCAGCCATTTAATCGGGAACACTGAAGCTTTCTTT. Amino acids: CASSHLIGNTEAFF.

The rearrangement links TRBV6-5 to TRBJ2-1, with a possible D match to TRBD1 (6 bases). The CDR3 runs to 14 residues. Per germline, CDR1 MNHEY and CDR2 SVGAGI. Trimming removed 5 bases from V and 3 bases from J, with 11 bases in between. CDR3 nucleotide sequence: TGTGCCAGCAGTATGACAGGATTCTACAATGAGCAGTTCTTC. It translates to CASSMTGFYNEQFF.

This chain joins TRBV4-1 and TRBJ1-2; D call uncertain. The CDR3 covers 15 residues. The germline V gene has CDR1 MGHRA and CDR2 YSYEKL. V lost 2 bases to trimming and J lost 4 bases, with 14 bases between them. The CDR3 sequence is CASSQYAGLLYGYTF. As DNA, the CDR3 is TGCGCCAGCAGCCAATATGCAGGATTACTCTATGGCTACACCTTC.

The genes are TRBV5-1 and TRBJ2-5, with a weak D call TRBD2 (6 bases). Per germline, CDR1 SGHRS and CDR2 YFSETQ. This CDR3 contains 18 residues. The V and J ends lost 4 bases and 4 bases respectively, with 26 bases between them. DNA for the CDR3: TGCGCCAGCAGCCCCACCATTTCCCAGACCCGGGGGTTAGAGACCCAGTACTTC. This sequence encodes CASSPTISQTRGLETQYF. Using reference TRBV5-1 and TRBJ2-5 for the parts outside the CDR3, the full variable domain is KAGVTQTPRYLIKTRGQQVTLSCSPISGHRSVSWYQQTPGQGLQFLFEYFSETQRNKGNFPGRFSGRQFSNSRSEMNVSTLELGDSALYLCASSPTISQTRGLETQYFGPGTRLLVL.

The V gene is TRBV28, the J gene TRBJ1-1, with TRBD1 as a possible D gene (6 bases). CDR3 length: 14 residues. Germline loops: CDR1 MDHEN, CDR2 SYDVKM. The V end was cut by 6 bases, the J end by 1 base, with 12 bases between. In DNA, the CDR3 is TGTGCCAGCAGCAACAGGGCCCAGAACACTGAAGCTTTCTTT. Protein sequence: CASSNRAQNTEAFF.

This clone was detected a few times. The gene calls are TRBV4-1 and TRBJ1-6, with 7 bases matching TRBD1. Germline V gene data show CDR1 as MGHRA and CDR2 as YSYEKL. The CDR3 is made up of 16 amino acids. V lost 0 bases and J lost 11; bases outside the gene matches: 10. The CDR3 nucleotides read TGCGCCAGCAGCCAAGAAGGTCGACAGGGCAGGCCACCCCTCCACTTT. It translates to CASSQEGRQGRPPLHF.

The gene calls are TRBV27 and TRBJ2-5, with a weak D call TRBD2 (6 bases). The V gene's germline CDR1 is MNHEY and CDR2 SMNVEV (reference sequence). This CDR3 has 16 amino acids. V lost 3 bases and J lost 1, with 15 bases in between. This CDR3 reads CASSLGGSATQETQYF. The CDR3 DNA sequence: TGTGCCAGCAGTTTGGGAGGTTCGGCTACCCAAGAGACCCAGTACTTC.

With regard to this clone: The same CDR3 can be traced to other DNA sequences in this sample. The chain joins TRBV7-2 to TRBJ1-2; 8 bases align to TRBD1. Trimming cost V 5 bases and J 4 bases; bases outside gene matches: 6. Germline V CDR1 and CDR2: SGHTA, FQGNSA. This CDR3 has 14 amino acids. CDR3 coding DNA: TGTGCCAGCAGCCCGCGGACAGGGTCCTATGGCTACACCTTC. Protein sequence: CASSPRTGSYGYTF.

This chain joins TRBV5-5 and TRBJ2-2; D remains ambiguous. Per germline, CDR1 SGHKS and CDR2 YYEKEE (reference sequence). This CDR3 is 15 amino acids long. Deletions cut 3 bases from V and 0 bases from J, with 9 bases between. The CDR3 sequence is CASSSWATNTGELFF. As DNA, the CDR3 is TGTGCCAGCAGCTCCTGGGCCACGAACACCGGGGAGCTGTTTTTT.

The J gene is TRBJ2-3, the V gene TRBV5-6; 7 bases align to TRBD2. From germline, CDR1 is SGHDT and CDR2 YYEEEE. The CDR3 loop spans 18 amino acids. Trimming took 2 bases from V and 0 from J; bases not matched to a gene: 12. CDR3 coding DNA: TGTGCCAGCAGCTTTTACGTCGAGCGGGGACTCAGCACAGATACGCAGTATTTT. Translating gives CASSFYVERGLSTDTQYF.

CDR3 loop: CASSPMGGGAGANVLTF. CDR3 bases: TGTGCCAGCAGCCCAATGGGGGGAGGGGCCGGGGCCAACGTCCTGACTTTC. The chain employs TRBV7-6 and TRBJ2-6; 7 bases fit TRBD2. This CDR3 is built from 17 residues. Germline CDR1 reads SGHVS; CDR2 reads FNYEAQ. The J segment lost 4 bases and the V segment lost 5 bases, leaving 11 bases of the junction unmatched.

The genes are TRBV15 and TRBJ2-5, with 7 nucleotides matching TRBD1. CDR3 size: 14 residues. J was trimmed by 0 bases and V by 5 bases; bases with no gene match: 3. Per the germline V gene, CDR1 is LNHNV and CDR2 is YYDKDF (reference sequence). In nucleotides, the CDR3 is TGTGCCACCAGCGGTACAGGGGACCAAGAGACCCAGTACTTC. Translation: CATSGTGDQETQYF.

Only one count was recorded for this clone. The chain uses TRBV28 and TRBJ1-2; no definite D call. The CDR3 is made up of 12 amino acids. Between the trimmed V and J ends, which lost 6 bases and 4 bases, there was a span of 9 bases. CDR1 and CDR2 from the germline V gene are MDHEN and SYDVKM. CDR3 amino acids: CASSPGAYGYTF. Here the CDR3 DNA reads TGTGCCAGCAGCCCCGGAGCCTATGGCTACACCTTC.